This T cell receptor beta chain was identified during a study of CD8 T cells in ankylosing spondylitis. Study observations and caveats: Several highly homologous variants made up a TCR beta motif, and this motif appeared characteristic of ankylosing spondylitis blood.

Concerning this clonotype: Its antigen is not known.

By quantitative 5'-RACE with molecular barcodes, the TCR beta libraries were made. TCRdb reprocessed the 5' RACE reads with MiXCR, giving one entry per CDR3 protein. This sample has about 750,000 distinct CDR3 sequences, with around a fifth found just once. This CDR3 is built from 15 residues. CDR1 is SGDLS and CDR2 is YYNGEE in the germline V gene. Trimming removed 3 bases at V and 9 bases at J, with 16 bases between. Input material: blood, either unsorted or a sorted T cell fraction (not recorded which). The genes are TRBV9 and TRBJ1-6, with D tentatively TRBD1 (5 bases). The clonotype originates from a male donor with ankylosing spondylitis. In DNA form, the CDR3 reads TGTGCCAGCAGCGCGACCGCCTATGGGGGTTCACCCCTCCACTTT. Protein product: CASSATAYGGSPLHF. Full variable domain (missing parts from reference TRBV9 and TRBJ1-6): DSGVTQTPKHLITATGQRVTLRCSPRSGDLSVYWYQQSLDQGLQFLIQYYNGEERAKGNILERFSAQQFPDLHSELNLSSLELGDSALYFCASSATAYGGSPLHFGNGTRLTVT.